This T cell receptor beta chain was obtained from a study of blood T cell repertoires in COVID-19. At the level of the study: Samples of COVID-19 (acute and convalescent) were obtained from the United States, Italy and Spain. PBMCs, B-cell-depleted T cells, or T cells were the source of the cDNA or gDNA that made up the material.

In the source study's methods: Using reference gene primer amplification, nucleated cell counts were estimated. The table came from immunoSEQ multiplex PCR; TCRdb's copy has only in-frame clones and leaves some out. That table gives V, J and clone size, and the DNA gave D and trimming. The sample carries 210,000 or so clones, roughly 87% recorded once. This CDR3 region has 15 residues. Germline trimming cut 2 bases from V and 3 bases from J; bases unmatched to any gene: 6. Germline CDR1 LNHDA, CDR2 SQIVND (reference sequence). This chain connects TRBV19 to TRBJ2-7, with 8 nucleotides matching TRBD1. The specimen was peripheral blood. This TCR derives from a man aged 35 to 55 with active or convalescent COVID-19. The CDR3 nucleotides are TGTGCCAGTAGTATAAGGTGGGGACAGGACTACGAGCAGTACTTC. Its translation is CASSIRWGQDYEQYF.